These 17 T cell receptor beta chains originate from one sample sequenced in a study of T cells after yellow fever vaccination. TCRdb passed the 5' RACE reads through MiXCR, listing each CDR3 protein once. This table holds roughly 500,000 distinct CDR3 sequences, 15% to 20% found once. The source material was PBMCs, sampled 15 days after the yellow fever booster vaccination. These receptors were taken from a man younger than 45 who received the YFV17D yellow fever vaccine.

The V call is TRBV29-1, the J call TRBJ1-5, with a weak D call TRBD1 (5 bases). V gave up 7 bases and J gave up 4 bases, with 14 bases separating them. This CDR3 contains 13 residues. Germline CDR1 reads SQVTM; CDR2 reads ANQGSEA. The CDR3, as DNA: TGCAGCGCGGGGGAACAGGCGAATCAGCCCCAGCATTTT. Translation: CSAGEQANQPQHF.

The chain employs TRBV15 and TRBJ2-3; tentative D call: TRBD2 (5 bases). This CDR3 has 17 amino acids. The ends were cut back, 2 bases at V and 2 bases at J, with 17 bases in the middle. Germline CDR1 is LNHNV and CDR2 is YYDKDF (reference sequence). The CDR3 reads CATSRSPGGILTDTQYF. The CDR3 DNA follows: TGTGCCACCAGCAGATCCCCCGGAGGTATCCTCACAGATACGCAGTATTTT.

This clonotype was counted many times. J is TRBJ2-2 and V is TRBV5-1, with 7 bases aligning to TRBD2. Germline V gene sequence: CDR1 SGHRS, CDR2 YFSETQ. V dropped 0 bases and J dropped 1; count of bases not matched to a gene: 0. This CDR3 is built from 15 residues. In nucleotides, the CDR3 is TGCGCCAGCAGCTTGGTAGCGGGGAACACCGGGGAGCTGTTTTTT. Protein: CASSLVAGNTGELFF.

This clonotype was observed a few times. This sequence joins TRBV4-3 and TRBJ1-1; D remains unclear. The CDR3 loop spans 13 amino acids. V was clipped by 3 bases and J by 2 bases, with 7 bases between them. CDR1 is LGHNA and CDR2 is YSLEER in the germline V gene. Here the CDR3 reads CASSQGINTEAFF. The DNA of the CDR3 is TGCGCCAGCAGCCAGGGGATCAACACTGAAGCTTTCTTT.

This clonotype was found many times. J is TRBJ2-1 and V is TRBV24-1, with a tentative D call TRBD2 (5 bases). V lost 7 bases and J 2 bases, leaving 5 bases between the germline ends. Germline CDR1 is KGHDR and CDR2 is SFDVKD. The CDR3 spans 12 residues. Written as DNA, the CDR3 is TGTGCCACCAGCGGGACCTACAATGAGCAGTTCTTC. Protein product: CATSGTYNEQFF.

This clonotype was detected a few times. V is TRBV12-3 or TRBV12-4 and J is TRBJ2-3, with 12 bases aligning to TRBD2. The V and J ends lost 4 bases and 6 bases, in that order; junction bases with no gene match: 11. The CDR3 has 17 amino acids. The CDR3 protein is CASSSRTSGIMADTQYF. Written as DNA, the CDR3 is TGTGCCAGCAGTTCTCGGACTAGCGGGATAATGGCGGATACGCAGTATTTT.

This chain links TRBV11-2 with TRBJ2-4; the D gene could be TRBD1 or TRBD2 (6 bases each). V dropped 1 base and J dropped 0 bases, with 19 bases sitting between them. The CDR3 extends over 19 amino acids. Looked up from germline, CDR1 is SGHAT and CDR2 is FQNNGV. DNA of the CDR3: TGTGCCAGCAGCTTAGGGGGGGCCGGCGGGACCATAGCCAAAAACATTCAGTACTTC. The encoded protein is CASSLGGAGGTIAKNIQYF.

V is TRBV20-1 and J is TRBJ2-5, with no clear D. The V end was cut by 0 bases, the J end by 0 bases, with 5 bases between. Germline CDR1 DFQATT, CDR2 SNEGSKA (reference sequence). This CDR3 has 13 amino acids. The DNA of the CDR3 is TGCAGTGCTAGAGATTGGAACCAAGAGACCCAGTACTTC. Its protein product is CSARDWNQETQYF.

The chain carries TRBV30 and TRBJ2-5; weak D call: TRBD1 (5 bases). The CDR3 loop spans 13 amino acids. Between the trimmed V and J ends, which lost 1 base and 5 bases, there was a span of 11 bases. Germline CDR1 is GTSNPN and CDR2 is SVGIG (reference sequence). CDR3 nucleotide sequence: TGTGCCTGGAGTGGGGGCCCTGGGGAGACCCAGTACTTC. Translating gives CAWSGGPGETQYF. Supplemented by reference TRBV30 and TRBJ2-5, the full variable domain reads SQTIHQWPATLVQPVGSPLSLECTVEGTSNPNLYWYRQAAGRGLQLLFYSVGIGQISSEVPQNLSASRPQDRQFILSSKKLLLSDSGFYLCAWSGGPGETQYFGPGTRLLVL.

The chain carries TRBV7-9 and TRBJ2-3, with TRBD2 identical over 7 bases. The CDR3 runs to 19 residues. Losses at the gene ends were 4 bases for V and 0 bases for J; bases not matched to a gene: 16. CDR1 SEHNR and CDR2 FQNEAQ come from the germline V gene (reference sequence). The CDR3 is CASSSTITGTTTSTDTQYF. The CDR3 DNA reads as TGTGCCAGCAGCTCCACTATAACCGGGACTACAACTAGCACAGATACGCAGTATTTT.

The J gene is TRBJ2-3, the V gene TRBV6-2 or TRBV6-3; D is ambiguous. Trimming stripped 6 bases from V and 3 bases from J, with 7 bases between. Germline loops: CDR1 MNHEY, CDR2 SVGEGT. The CDR3 length is 12 residues. CDR3 region: CASRRTTDTQYF. CDR3 bases: TGTGCCAGCAGGCGAACAACAGATACGCAGTATTTT.

The sample holds a few counts of this clonotype. The rearrangement links TRBV6-2 or TRBV6-3 to TRBJ2-7; 9 nucleotides align to TRBD1. Germline CDR1 is MNHEY and CDR2 is SVGEGT. The length of the CDR3 is 19 residues. V was pared by 0 bases and J by 5 bases, with 17 bases of the junction left unmatched. The CDR3 region is CASSYSGTGRREGLDEQYF. DNA for the CDR3: TGTGCCAGCAGTTACTCCGGGACAGGGCGGAGGGAGGGCCTCGACGAGCAGTACTTC.

The rearrangement links TRBV12-5 to TRBJ2-1; tentatively, D is TRBD2 (6 bases). The CDR3 length is 14 residues. Germline CDR1 LGHNT, CDR2 FRNRAP. V was shortened by 4 bases and J by 8 bases, with 15 bases between the two germline ends. The CDR3 protein is CASGSPYGGYEQFF. The CDR3 DNA follows: TGTGCTAGTGGTTCCCCGTATGGGGGGTATGAGCAGTTCTTC.

This rearrangement joins TRBV15 to TRBJ2-2, with 8 bases fitting TRBD1. The CDR3 consists of 14 residues. Germline CDR1 LNHNV, CDR2 YYDKDF (reference sequence). V lost 3 bases and J lost 9; bases outside the gene matches: 6. The chain's CDR3 is CATSRDRVWRELFF. The CDR3 coding sequence is TGTGCCACCAGCAGGGACAGGGTTTGGCGGGAGCTGTTTTTT.

V usage is TRBV20-1 and J usage is TRBJ2-7; 9 bases map to TRBD2. Germline V gene sequence: CDR1 DFQATT, CDR2 SNEGSKA (reference sequence). The J segment lost 0 bases and the V segment lost 5 bases, leaving 5 bases of the junction unmatched. The CDR3 is 14 residues long. The CDR3, as DNA: TGCAGTGCTCCTCTAGCGGGAAGCTCCTACGAGCAGTACTTC. It encodes CSAPLAGSSYEQYF.

This clonotype has just a few counts. J is TRBJ2-1 and V is TRBV20-1; D is unclear. V dropped 5 bases and J dropped 0 bases, with 8 bases sitting between them. CDR1 DFQATT and CDR2 SNEGSKA come from the germline V gene (reference sequence). CDR3 length: 13 amino acids. This chain's CDR3 is CSARRLSYNEQFF. CDR3 bases: TGCAGTGCTCGACGCCTCTCCTACAATGAGCAGTTCTTC.

The sample holds a few counts of this clonotype. The chain joins TRBV10-3 to TRBJ2-1, with 7 bases fitting TRBD2. This CDR3 is 17 amino acids long. Per germline, CDR1 ENHRY and CDR2 SYGVKD. The V gene end was trimmed by 3 bases and the J gene end by 10 bases; junction bases not matched to a gene: 18. The CDR3 is CAISDAGLGAGVREQFF. The CDR3 coding sequence is TGTGCCATCAGTGATGCAGGGTTAGGGGCGGGAGTGAGAGAGCAGTTCTTC.